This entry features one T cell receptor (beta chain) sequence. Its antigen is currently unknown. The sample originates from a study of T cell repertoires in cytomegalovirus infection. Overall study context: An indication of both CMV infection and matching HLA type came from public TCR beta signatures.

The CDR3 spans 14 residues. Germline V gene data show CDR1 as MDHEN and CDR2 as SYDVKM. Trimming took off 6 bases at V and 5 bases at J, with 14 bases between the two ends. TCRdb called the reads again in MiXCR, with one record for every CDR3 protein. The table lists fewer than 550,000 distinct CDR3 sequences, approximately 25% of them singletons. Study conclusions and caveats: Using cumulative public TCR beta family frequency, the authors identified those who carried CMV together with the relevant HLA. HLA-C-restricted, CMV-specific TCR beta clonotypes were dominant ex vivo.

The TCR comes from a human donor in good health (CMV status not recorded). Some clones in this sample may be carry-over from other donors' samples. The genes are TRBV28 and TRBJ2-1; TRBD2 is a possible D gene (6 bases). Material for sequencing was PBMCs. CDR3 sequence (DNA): TGTGCCAGCAGGGGGGGAATCTTAGACAATGAGCAGTTCTTC. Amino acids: CASRGGILDNEQFF.